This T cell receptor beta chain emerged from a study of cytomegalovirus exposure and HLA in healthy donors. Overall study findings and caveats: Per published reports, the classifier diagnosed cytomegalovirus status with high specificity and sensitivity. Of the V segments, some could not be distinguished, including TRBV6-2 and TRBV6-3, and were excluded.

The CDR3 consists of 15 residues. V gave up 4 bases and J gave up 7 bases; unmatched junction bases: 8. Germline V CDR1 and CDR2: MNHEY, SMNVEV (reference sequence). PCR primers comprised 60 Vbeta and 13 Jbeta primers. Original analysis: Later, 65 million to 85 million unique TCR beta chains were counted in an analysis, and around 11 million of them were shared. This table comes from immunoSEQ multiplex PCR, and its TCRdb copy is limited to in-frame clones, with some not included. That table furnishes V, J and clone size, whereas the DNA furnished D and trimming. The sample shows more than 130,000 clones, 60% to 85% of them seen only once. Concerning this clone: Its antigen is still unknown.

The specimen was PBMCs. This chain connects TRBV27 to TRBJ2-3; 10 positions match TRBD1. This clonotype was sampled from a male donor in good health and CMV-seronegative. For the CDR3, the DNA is TGTGCCAGCAGTTCCTCCCGGGACAGGGGCCATACGCAGTATTTT. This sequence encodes CASSSSRDRGHTQYF.